This TCR beta chain was profiled in a study of blood T cell repertoires in COVID-19. Overall study context: Material from acute and convalescent COVID-19 was sourced from the United States, Italy and Spain. PBMCs, B-cell-depleted T cells, or T cells were the source of the cDNA or gDNA that made up the material.

In the authors' methods: Reference gene primer amplification in the assay estimated nucleated cell counts. Only in-frame clones appear in the TCRdb table, and some are missing; sequencing was by immunoSEQ multiplex PCR. The V and J calls and the clone size are those of that table, but D and trimming were determined from the DNA. Of tens of thousands of clones listed, roughly nine tenths were seen once; the top ten hold more than 7.5%. The CDR3 runs 15 residues. V lost 2 bases to trimming and J lost 6 bases, with 14 bases between them. Germline V gene data show CDR1 as MDHEN and CDR2 as SYDVKM. The J gene is TRBJ1-5, the V gene TRBV28; tentative D call: TRBD1 (5 bases). Sequences were obtained from peripheral blood. The TCR comes from a man under 40 with acute or convalescent COVID-19. CDR3 in amino acids: CASSLAGRVGQPQHF. CDR3 DNA: TGTGCCAGCAGTTTAGCAGGGAGGGTAGGTCAGCCCCAGCATTTT.